This TCR beta chain was observed in a study of CD8 T cells in ankylosing spondylitis. Findings and limits, study-wide: Reportedly, disease-linked clones are significantly enriched in ankylosing spondylitis patients' matched synovial fluid. Blood of patients with ankylosing spondylitis appeared to be characterized by a TCR beta motif of 8 or 9 highly homologous variants.

A quantitative 5'-RACE method, one with molecular barcodes, was used to make TCR beta libraries. Using its own MiXCR run on the 5' RACE reads, TCRdb lists one record per CDR3 protein. This table has some 130,000 distinct CDR3 sequences, just under 7.5% appearing once. This clonotype showed up many times. The antigen remains unidentified. The origin of this receptor is a female donor with ankylosing spondylitis or in good health (not recorded which). Material: blood, either unsorted or a sorted T cell fraction (not recorded which).

The CDR3 region is CASSPKIRPSGGATYNEQFF. CDR3 nucleotide sequence: TGTGCCAGCAGCCCCAAGATAAGGCCTAGCGGGGGGGCCACCTACAATGAGCAGTTCTTC. The chain links TRBV4-2 to TRBJ2-1; 12 nucleotides align to TRBD2. The CDR3 covers 20 residues. Per germline, CDR1 LGHNA and CDR2 YNFKEQ. J was trimmed by 2 bases and V by 4 bases; bases with no gene match: 15.